This T cell receptor beta chain was retrieved from a study of naive CD8 T cells in extremely preterm neonates. Notes on the study in general: Productive template counts varied among preterm samples, a noted limitation. Preterm neonate repertoires were significantly less rich by iChao1 than others.

Comment on this clone: Antigen: not known.

The protocol was immunoSEQ multiplex PCR, while the TCRdb copy is restricted to in-frame clones and leaves out a portion. The sample includes around 7,300 clones, approximately 90% of them seen just once. Without labor or membrane rupture, elective cesareans at roughly 35-43 weeks supplied term cord blood. The CDR3 has 13 amino acids. Germline assignment: CDR1 MNHNS and CDR2 SASEGT. Trimming stripped 11 bases from V and 9 bases from J, with 17 bases between. This receptor was identified in a newborn in good health. Sequenced input: naive CD8+ T cells from cord blood. This rearrangement joins TRBV6-1 to TRBJ1-6, with D maybe TRBD1 (6 bases). CDR3 residues: CASYTGNPSPLHF. The CDR3 DNA follows: TGTGCCTCCTATACAGGGAATCCTTCACCCCTCCACTTT.